This T cell receptor (beta chain) was sequenced for a study of response to subunit inactivated influenza vaccine. Details on this clonotype: Its antigen is not identified.

In TCRdb, the RT-PCR reads were re-called with MiXCR into one record per CDR3 protein. The sample includes around 580,000 distinct CDR3 sequences, around 11% of them seen just once. V was pared by 1 base and J by 0 bases, with 10 bases between. Germline V lookup: CDR1 DFQATT, CDR2 SNEGSKA (reference sequence). The CDR3 runs to 15 residues. Overall study results and limits: Each seasonal influenza vaccination recruits few new T cells, the authors suggested.

The chain carries TRBV20-1 and TRBJ2-1; D might be TRBD1 (6 bases). The origin of this receptor is a man between 50 and 59 years old who received an inactivated influenza vaccine. Sequencing used PBMCs from blood, obtained on the day of vaccination. The CDR3 spells CSARVGGSSYNEQFF. In DNA, the CDR3 is TGCAGTGCTAGAGTAGGGGGAAGCTCCTACAATGAGCAGTTCTTC.